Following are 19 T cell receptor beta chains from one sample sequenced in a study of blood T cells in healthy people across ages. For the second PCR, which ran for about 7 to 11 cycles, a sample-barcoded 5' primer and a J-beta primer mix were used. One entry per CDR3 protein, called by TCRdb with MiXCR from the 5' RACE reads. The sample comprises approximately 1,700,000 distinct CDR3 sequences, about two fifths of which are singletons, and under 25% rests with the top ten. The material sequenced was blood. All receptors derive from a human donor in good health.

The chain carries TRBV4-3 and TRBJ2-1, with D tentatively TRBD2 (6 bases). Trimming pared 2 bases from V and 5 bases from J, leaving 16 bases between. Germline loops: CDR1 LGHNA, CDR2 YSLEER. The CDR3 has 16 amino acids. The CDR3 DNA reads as TGCGCCAGCAGCCAATACGTGGGGGGAAGCGACAATGAGCAGTTCTTC. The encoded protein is CASSQYVGGSDNEQFF.

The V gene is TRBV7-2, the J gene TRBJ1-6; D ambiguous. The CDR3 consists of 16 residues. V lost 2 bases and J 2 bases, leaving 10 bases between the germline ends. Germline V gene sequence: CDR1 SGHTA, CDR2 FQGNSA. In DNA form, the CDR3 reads TGTGCCAGCAGCTTATTTGGAGGGACCTATAATTCACCCCTCCACTTT. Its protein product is CASSLFGGTYNSPLHF.

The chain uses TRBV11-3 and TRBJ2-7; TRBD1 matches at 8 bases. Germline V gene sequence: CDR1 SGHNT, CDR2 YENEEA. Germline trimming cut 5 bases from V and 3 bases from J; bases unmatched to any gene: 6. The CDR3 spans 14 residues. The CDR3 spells CASSPTGAIYEQYF. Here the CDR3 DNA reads TGTGCCAGCAGCCCGACAGGGGCGATCTACGAGCAGTACTTC.

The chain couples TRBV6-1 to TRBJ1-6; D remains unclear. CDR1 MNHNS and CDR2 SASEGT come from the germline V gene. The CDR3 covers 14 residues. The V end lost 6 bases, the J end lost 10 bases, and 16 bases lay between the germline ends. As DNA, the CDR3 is TGTGCCAGCAGAGGACCATCGGTATGGTCACCCCTCCACTTT. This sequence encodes CASRGPSVWSPLHF.

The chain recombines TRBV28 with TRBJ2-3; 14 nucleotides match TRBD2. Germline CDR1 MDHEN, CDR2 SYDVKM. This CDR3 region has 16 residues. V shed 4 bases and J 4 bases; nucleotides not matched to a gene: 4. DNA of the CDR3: TGTGCCAGCAGTTGGACTAGCGGGGGGAACGCAGATACGCAGTATTTT. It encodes CASSWTSGGNADTQYF. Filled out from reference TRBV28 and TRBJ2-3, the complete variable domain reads DVKVTQSSRYLVKRTGEKVFLECVQDMDHENMFWYRQDPGLGLRLIYFSYDVKMKEKGDIPEGYSVSREKKERFSLILESASTNQTSMYLCASSWTSGGNADTQYFGPGTRLTVL.

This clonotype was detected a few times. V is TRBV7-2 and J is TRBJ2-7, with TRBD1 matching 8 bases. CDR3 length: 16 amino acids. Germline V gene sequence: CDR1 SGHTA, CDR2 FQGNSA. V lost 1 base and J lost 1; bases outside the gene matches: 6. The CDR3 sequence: CASSLGTGLGSYEQYF. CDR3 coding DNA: TGTGCCAGCAGCTTAGGGACAGGGTTAGGGTCCTACGAGCAGTACTTC.

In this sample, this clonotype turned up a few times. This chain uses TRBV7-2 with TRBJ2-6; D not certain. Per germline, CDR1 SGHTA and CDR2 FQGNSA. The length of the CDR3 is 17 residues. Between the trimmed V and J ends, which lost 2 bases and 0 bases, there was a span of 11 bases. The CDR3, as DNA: TGTGCCAGCAGCTTAAATGGGGTGAGCTCTGGGGCCAACGTCCTGACTTTC. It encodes CASSLNGVSSGANVLTF.

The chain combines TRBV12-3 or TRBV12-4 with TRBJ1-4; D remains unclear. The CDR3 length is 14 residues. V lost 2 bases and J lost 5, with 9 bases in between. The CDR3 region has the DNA TGTGCCAGCAGTTTATTGGCGGTCAATGAAAAACTGTTTTTT. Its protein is CASSLLAVNEKLFF.

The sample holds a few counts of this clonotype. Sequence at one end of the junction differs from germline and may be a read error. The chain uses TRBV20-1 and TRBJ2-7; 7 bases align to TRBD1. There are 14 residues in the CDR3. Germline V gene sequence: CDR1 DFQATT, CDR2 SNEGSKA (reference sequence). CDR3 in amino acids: CSVRDRATLYERYF. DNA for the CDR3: TGCAGTGTCCGAGACAGGGCCACACTTTACGAGCGGTACTTC.

CDR3 sequence (DNA): TGTGCCAGCAGCCCCCCCGGGCTGCGCTCCTACAATGAGCAGTTCTTC. Residues: CASSPPGLRSYNEQFF. This rearrangement joins TRBV7-2 to TRBJ2-1; D unclear. Per germline, CDR1 SGHTA and CDR2 FQGNSA. The CDR3 runs 16 residues. Trimming removed 5 bases from V and 0 bases from J, with 14 bases in between.

The CDR3 loop is CATRYHRGSGNTIYF. CDR3 nucleotide sequence: TGTGCCACCAGATATCACAGGGGCTCTGGAAACACCATATATTTT. V and J are TRBV15 and TRBJ1-3; TRBD1 aligns across 7 bases. Trimming removed 6 bases from V and 0 bases from J; junction bases left unmatched: 5. Germline CDR1 LNHNV, CDR2 YYDKDF (reference sequence). This CDR3 comprises 15 residues.

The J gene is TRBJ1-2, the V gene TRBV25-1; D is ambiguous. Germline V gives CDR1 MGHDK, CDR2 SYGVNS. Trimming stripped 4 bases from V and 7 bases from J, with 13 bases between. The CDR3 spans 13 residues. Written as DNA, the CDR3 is TGTGCCAGCAGTGCCGAGAATAGAGGTGGCTACACCTTC. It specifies CASSAENRGGYTF.

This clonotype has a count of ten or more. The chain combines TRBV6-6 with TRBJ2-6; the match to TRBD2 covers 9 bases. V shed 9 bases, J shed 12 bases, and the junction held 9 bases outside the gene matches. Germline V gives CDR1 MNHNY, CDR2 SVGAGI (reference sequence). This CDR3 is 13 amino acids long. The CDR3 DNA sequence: TGTGCCAGTCGGGCCAGCGGGGGGCTCGTCCTGACTTTC. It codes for CASRASGGLVLTF.

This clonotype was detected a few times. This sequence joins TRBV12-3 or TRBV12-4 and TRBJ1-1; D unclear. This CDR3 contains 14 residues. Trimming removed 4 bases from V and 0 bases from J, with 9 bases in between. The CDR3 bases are TGTGCCAGCAGTTCATGGGGATTGAACACTGAAGCTTTCTTT. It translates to CASSSWGLNTEAFF.

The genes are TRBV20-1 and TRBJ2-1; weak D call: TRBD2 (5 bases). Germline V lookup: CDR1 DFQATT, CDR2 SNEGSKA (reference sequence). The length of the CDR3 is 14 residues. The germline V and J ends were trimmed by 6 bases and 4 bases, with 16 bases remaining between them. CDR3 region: CSATRGRDYNEQFF. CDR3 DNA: TGCAGTGCCACCCGGGGTCGCGATTACAATGAGCAGTTCTTC.

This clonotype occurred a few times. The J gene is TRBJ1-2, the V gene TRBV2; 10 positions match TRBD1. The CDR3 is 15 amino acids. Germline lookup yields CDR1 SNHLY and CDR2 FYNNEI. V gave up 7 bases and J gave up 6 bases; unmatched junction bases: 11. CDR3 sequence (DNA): TGTGCCAGCATTGCAAATGGACAGGGGGTCCATGGCTACACCTTC. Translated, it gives CASIANGQGVHGYTF.

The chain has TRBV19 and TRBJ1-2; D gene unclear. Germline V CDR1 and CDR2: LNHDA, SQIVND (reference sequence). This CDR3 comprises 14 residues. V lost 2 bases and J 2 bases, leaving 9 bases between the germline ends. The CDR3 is CASSILGSNYGYTF. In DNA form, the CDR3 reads TGTGCCAGTAGTATACTTGGTTCCAACTATGGCTACACCTTC. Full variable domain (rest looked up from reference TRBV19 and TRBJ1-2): DGGITQSPKYLFRKEGQNVTLSCEQNLNHDAMYWYRQDPGQGLRLIYYSQIVNDFQKGDIAEGYSVSREKKESFPLTVTSAQKNPTAFYLCASSILGSNYGYTFGSGTRLTVV.

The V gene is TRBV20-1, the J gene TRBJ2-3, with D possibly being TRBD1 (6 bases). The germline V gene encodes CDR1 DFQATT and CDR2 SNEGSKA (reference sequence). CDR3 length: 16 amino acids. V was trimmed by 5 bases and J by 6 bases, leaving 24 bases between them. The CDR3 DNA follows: TGCAGTGCTCCCCCAGGTTCAGGGGCTAAGGCGGATACGCAGTATTTT. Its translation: CSAPPGSGAKADTQYF.

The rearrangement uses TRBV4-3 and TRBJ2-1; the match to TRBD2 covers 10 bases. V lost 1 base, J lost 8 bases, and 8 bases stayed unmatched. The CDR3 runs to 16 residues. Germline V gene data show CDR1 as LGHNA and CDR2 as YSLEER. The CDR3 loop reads CASSQVSSGGRDEQFF. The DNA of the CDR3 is TGCGCCAGCAGCCAAGTATCTAGCGGGGGCAGGGATGAGCAGTTCTTC.